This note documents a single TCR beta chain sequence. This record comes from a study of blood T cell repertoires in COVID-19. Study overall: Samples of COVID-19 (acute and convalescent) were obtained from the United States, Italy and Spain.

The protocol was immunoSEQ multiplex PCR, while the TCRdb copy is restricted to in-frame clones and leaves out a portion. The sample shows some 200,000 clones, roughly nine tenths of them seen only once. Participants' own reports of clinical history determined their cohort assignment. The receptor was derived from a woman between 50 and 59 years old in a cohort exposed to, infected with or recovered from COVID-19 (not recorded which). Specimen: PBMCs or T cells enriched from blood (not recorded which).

CDR3 loop: CASSQEAQYYGYTF. The DNA of the CDR3 is TGTGCCAGCAGCCAAGAGGCCCAATACTATGGCTACACCTTC. The chain joins TRBV14 to TRBJ1-2; no definite D call. There are 14 residues in the CDR3. Per germline, CDR1 SGHDN and CDR2 FVKESK. The V end was cut by 0 bases, the J end by 3 bases, with 8 bases between.